Sequencing of this T cell receptor (beta chain) was carried out in a study of radiation and T cells in renal cell carcinoma. Overall study results and limits: In nephrectomy-only tumors, top 100 clonotypes averaged roughly 45%, versus 54% irradiated.

Germline lookup yields CDR1 SGHTA and CDR2 FQGTGA. Trimming took off 5 bases at V and 1 base at J, with 18 bases between the two ends. The CDR3 runs to 16 residues. The table came from immunoSEQ multiplex PCR; TCRdb's copy has only in-frame clones and leaves some out. The sample lists about 7,900 clones; less than 65% were seen once. With regard to this clone: As yet, its antigen is unknown.

This sample's treatment: treatment-naive control, cytoreductive nephrectomy. This sequence originates from a woman in her 70s with renal cell carcinoma. The source was tumor tissue, collected from a patient whose treatment was nephrectomy without radiotherapy. V is TRBV7-3 and J is TRBJ2-7; TRBD1 is a possible D gene (6 bases). CDR3 protein: CASSPLPRDNSYEQYF. The CDR3 coding sequence is TGTGCCAGCAGCCCCCTACCCCGGGACAATTCCTACGAGCAGTACTTC.